One sample yielded the 8 T cell receptor beta chains listed below, sequenced in a study of shared clonotypes between healthy human individuals. The repertoire was sequenced with immunoSEQ multiplex PCR; TCRdb's copy has only in-frame clones and lacks some. The table has hundreds of thousands of clones, about 74% seen once. Sample: PBMCs. These receptors originate from a woman in her 40s in good health. Some clones in this sample may be carry-over from other donors' samples.

About this clone: This likely reflects a read error, since a far larger clone is one base away. The chain couples TRBV30 to TRBJ1-6; TRBD1 might be the D (5 bases). CDR1 and CDR2 (germline): GTSNPN, SVGIG (reference sequence). CDR3 length: 14 residues. The CDR3 DNA follows: TGTACCTGGAGTGTACATGGGGGGGATTCACCCCTCCACTTT. As protein: CTWSVHGGDSPLHF.

V usage is TRBV7-8 and J usage is TRBJ2-7; a possible D gene is TRBD2 (5 bases). The CDR3 is made up of 14 amino acids. Germline CDR1 is SGHVS and CDR2 is FQNEAQ. This chain's CDR3 is CASSLAQSRGSPVV. CDR3 in DNA: TGTGCCAGCAGCTTAGCGCAGTCTCGAGGGAGCCCGGTCGTC.

The rearrangement uses TRBV7-2 and TRBJ2-7; 9 bases line up with TRBD2. Germline values: CDR1 SGHTA, CDR2 FQGNSA. The CDR3 consists of 15 residues. Losses at the gene ends were 0 bases for V and 4 bases for J; bases not matched to a gene: 4. The CDR3 coding sequence is TGTGCCAGCAGCTTAGCGGCTAGCGGGAAATACGAGCAGTACTTC. Its protein is CASSLAASGKYEQYF. The entire variable domain, with the rest obtained from reference TRBV7-2 and TRBJ2-7, is as follows: GAGVSQSPSNKVTEKGKDVELRCDPISGHTALYWYRQSLGQGLEFLIYFQGNSAPDKSGLPSDRFSAERTGGSVSTLTIQRTQQEDSAVYLCASSLAASGKYEQYFGPGTRLTVT.

CDR3 amino acids: CASPQGLAGVGELFF. CDR3 DNA sequence: TGTGCCTCCCCCCAGGGACTAGCGGGAGTCGGGGAGCTGTTTTTT. The V and J genes are TRBV30 and TRBJ2-2; 14 positions agree with TRBD2. Germline V lookup: CDR1 GTSNPN, CDR2 SVGIG (reference sequence). V lost 7 bases, J lost 7 bases, and 8 bases stayed unmatched. The CDR3 extends over 15 amino acids.

This chain uses TRBV13 with TRBJ1-2; 11 positions match TRBD1. The CDR3 consists of 17 residues. CDR1 and CDR2 from the germline V gene are PRHDT and FYEKMQ (reference sequence). V gave up 5 bases and J gave up 0 bases; unmatched junction bases: 8. The CDR3 protein is CASSPRTGGRTNYGYTF. The CDR3, as DNA: TGTGCCAGCAGCCCCCGGACAGGGGGCCGTACTAACTATGGCTACACCTTC.

About this clone itself: A far more abundant clone sits one base away, making this likely a read error. The chain has TRBV15 and TRBJ1-5; no clear D. Germline V gene data show CDR1 as LNHNV and CDR2 as YYDKDF (reference sequence). The CDR3 loop spans 14 amino acids. Trimming removed 0 bases from V and 5 bases from J, with 8 bases in between. The CDR3 DNA reads TGTGCCACCAGCAGAGAGTGGGATTATCAGCCCCAGCATTTT. It yields the protein CATSREWDYQPQHF.

This clone showed up many times. The chain employs TRBV29-1 and TRBJ2-2; the D gene is possibly TRBD1 (5 bases). The length of the CDR3 is 14 residues. Germline CDR1 and CDR2: SQVTM and ANQGSEA. The V gene lost 4 bases and the J gene lost 1 base, with 10 bases spanning the gap. The CDR3 spells CSVVGQLNTGELFF. The DNA of the CDR3 is TGCAGCGTTGTGGGGCAGTTGAACACCGGGGAGCTGTTTTTT.

The rearrangement joins TRBV5-1 to TRBJ2-1; 10 bases match TRBD2. V lost 0 bases, J lost 7 bases, and 4 bases stayed unmatched. Germline V gene lookup returns CDR1 SGHRS and CDR2 YFSETQ. This CDR3 has 15 amino acids. CDR3 nucleotides: TGCGCCAGCAGCTTGGAACTAGCGGGGACTAATGAGCAGTTCTTC. It codes for CASSLELAGTNEQFF. The entire variable domain, with the rest obtained from reference TRBV5-1 and TRBJ2-1, is as follows: KAGVTQTPRYLIKTRGQQVTLSCSPISGHRSVSWYQQTPGQGLQFLFEYFSETQRNKGNFPGRFSGRQFSNSRSEMNVSTLELGDSALYLCASSLELAGTNEQFFGPGTRLTVL.